This T cell receptor (beta chain) was captured by sequencing in a study of shared clonotypes between healthy human individuals. About this clone itself: Its antigen is still unknown.

Study-wide results and limits: Estimated clonotype richness was generally higher in naive than memory subsets.

In replicate PCRs of sorted subsets, about 200 ng DNA, approximately 32,000 T cell genomes, was used. The data were produced by immunoSEQ multiplex PCR, yet TCRdb's version contains in-frame clones alone and is incomplete. The table shows under 200,000 clones, with 90% to 95% occurring only once. Healthy HIV-negative adults without recent acute infections or vaccinations served as donors. The source is a woman in her 30s in good health. The material sequenced was naive CD4+ T cells sorted from blood. The subset was: CD45RA+ positively selected.

In nucleotides, the CDR3 is TGTGCCAGCAGCCGCGGACTAGCGGACACAGATACGCAGTATTTT. Protein: CASSRGLADTDTQYF. V gene TRBV5-4 combines with J gene TRBJ2-3; TRBD2 matches 10 bases. Germline V lookup: CDR1 SGHNT, CDR2 YYREEE (reference sequence). The CDR3 has 15 residues. V was pared by 4 bases and J by 2 bases, with 4 bases of the junction left unmatched.